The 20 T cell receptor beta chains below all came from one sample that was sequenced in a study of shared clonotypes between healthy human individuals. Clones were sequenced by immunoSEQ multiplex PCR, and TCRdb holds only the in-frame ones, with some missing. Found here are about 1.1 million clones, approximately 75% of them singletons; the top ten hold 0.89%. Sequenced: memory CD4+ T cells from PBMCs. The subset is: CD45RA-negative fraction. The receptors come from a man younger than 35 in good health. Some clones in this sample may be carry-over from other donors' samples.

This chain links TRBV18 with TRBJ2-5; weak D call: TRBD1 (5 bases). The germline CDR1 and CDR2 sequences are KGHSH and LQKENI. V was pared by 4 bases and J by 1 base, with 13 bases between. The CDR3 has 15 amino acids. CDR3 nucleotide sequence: TGTGCCAGCTCACTTCAGGGTAATAGCCAAGAGACCCAGTACTTC. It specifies CASSLQGNSQETQYF. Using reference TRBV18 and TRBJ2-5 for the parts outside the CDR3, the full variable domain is NAGVMQNPRHLVRRRGQEARLRCSPMKGHSHVYWYRQLPEEGLKFMVYLQKENIIDESGMPKERFSAEFPKEGPSILRIQQVVRGDSAAYFCASSLQGNSQETQYFGPGTRLLVL.

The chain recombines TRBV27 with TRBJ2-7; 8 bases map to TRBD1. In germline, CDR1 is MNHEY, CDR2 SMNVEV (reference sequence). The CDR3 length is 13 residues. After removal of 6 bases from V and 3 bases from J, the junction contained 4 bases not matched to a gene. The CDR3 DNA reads TGTGCCAGCAGCCGGGACAGGTACTACGAGCAGTACTTC. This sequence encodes CASSRDRYYEQYF.

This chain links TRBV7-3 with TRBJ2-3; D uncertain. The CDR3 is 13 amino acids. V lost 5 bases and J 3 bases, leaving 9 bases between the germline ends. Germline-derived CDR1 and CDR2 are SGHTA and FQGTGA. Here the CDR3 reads CASSTQQTDTQYF. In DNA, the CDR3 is TGTGCCAGCAGCACCCAGCAGACAGATACGCAGTATTTT.

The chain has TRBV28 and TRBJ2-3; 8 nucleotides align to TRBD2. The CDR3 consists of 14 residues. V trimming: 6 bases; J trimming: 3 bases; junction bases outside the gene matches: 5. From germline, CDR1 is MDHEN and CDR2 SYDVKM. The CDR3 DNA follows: TGTGCCAGCAGCCCGGGGGGGTCTACAGATACGCAGTATTTT. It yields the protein CASSPGGSTDTQYF.

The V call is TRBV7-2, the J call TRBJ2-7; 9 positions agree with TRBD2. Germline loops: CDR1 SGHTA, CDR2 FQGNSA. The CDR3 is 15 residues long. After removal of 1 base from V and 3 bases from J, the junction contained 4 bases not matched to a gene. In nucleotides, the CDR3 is TGTGCCAGCAGCTTAGGGGCTAGCGGGATCTACGAGCAGTACTTC. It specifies CASSLGASGIYEQYF.

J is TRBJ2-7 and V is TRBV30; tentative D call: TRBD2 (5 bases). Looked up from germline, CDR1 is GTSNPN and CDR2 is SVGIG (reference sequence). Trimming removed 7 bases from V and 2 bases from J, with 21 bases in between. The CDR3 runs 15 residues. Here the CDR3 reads CAFSREGNSPYEQYF. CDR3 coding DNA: TGTGCCTTCTCACGGGAAGGTAATTCTCCCTACGAGCAGTACTTC.

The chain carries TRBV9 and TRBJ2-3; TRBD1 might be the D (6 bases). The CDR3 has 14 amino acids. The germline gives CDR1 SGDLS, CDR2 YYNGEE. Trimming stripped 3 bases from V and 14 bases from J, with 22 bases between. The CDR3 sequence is CASSATPGTNQPYF. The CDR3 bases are TGTGCCAGCAGCGCAACGCCGGGGACAAACCAACCGTATTTT. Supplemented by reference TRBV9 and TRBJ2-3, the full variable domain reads DSGVTQTPKHLITATGQRVTLRCSPRSGDLSVYWYQQSLDQGLQFLIQYYNGEERAKGNILERFSAQQFPDLHSELNLSSLELGDSALYFCASSATPGTNQPYFGPGTRLTVL.

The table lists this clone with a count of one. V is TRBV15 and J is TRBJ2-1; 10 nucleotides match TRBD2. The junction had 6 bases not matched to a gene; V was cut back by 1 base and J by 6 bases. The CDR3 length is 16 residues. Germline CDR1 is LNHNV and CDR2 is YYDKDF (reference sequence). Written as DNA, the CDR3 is TGTGCCACCAGCAGAGGAGGACTAGCGGAAAGCAATGAGCAGTTCTTC. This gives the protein CATSRGGLAESNEQFF.

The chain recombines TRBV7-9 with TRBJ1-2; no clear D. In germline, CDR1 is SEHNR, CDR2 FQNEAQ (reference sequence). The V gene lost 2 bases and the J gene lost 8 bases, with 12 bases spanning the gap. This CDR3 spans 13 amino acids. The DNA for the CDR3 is TGTGCCAGCAGCTTAATGGCCGACTGGGGCTACACCTTC. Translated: CASSLMADWGYTF.

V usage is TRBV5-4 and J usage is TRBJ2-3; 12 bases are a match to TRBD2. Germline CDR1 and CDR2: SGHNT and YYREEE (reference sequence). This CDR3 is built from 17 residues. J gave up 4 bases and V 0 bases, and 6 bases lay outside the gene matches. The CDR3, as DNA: TGTGCCAGCAGCTTGGGAGCACTAGCGGGAGGAGCAGATACGCAGTATTTT. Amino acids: CASSLGALAGGADTQYF.

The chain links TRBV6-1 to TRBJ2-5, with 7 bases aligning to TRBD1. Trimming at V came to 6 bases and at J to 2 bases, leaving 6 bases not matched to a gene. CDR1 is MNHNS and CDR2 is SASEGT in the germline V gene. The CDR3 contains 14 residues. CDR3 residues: CASSGTAQQETQYF. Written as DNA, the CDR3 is TGTGCCAGCAGCGGGACAGCGCAACAAGAGACCCAGTACTTC.

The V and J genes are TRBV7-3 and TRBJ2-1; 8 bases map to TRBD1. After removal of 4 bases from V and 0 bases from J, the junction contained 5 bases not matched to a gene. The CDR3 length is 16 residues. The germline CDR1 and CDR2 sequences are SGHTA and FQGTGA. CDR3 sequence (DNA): TGTGCCAGCAGCTCGCGGACAGGGAGCTCCTACAATGAGCAGTTCTTC. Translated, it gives CASSSRTGSSYNEQFF.

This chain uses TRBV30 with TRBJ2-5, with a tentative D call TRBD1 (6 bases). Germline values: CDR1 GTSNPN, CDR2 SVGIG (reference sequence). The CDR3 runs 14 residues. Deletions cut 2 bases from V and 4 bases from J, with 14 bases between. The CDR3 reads CAWSQGFTTETQYF. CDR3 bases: TGTGCCTGGAGTCAGGGGTTCACTACAGAGACCCAGTACTTC.

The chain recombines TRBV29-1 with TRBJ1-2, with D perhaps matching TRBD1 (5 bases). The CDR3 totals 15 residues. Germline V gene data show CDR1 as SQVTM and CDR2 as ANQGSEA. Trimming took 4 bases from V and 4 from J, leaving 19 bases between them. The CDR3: CSVAWGAGSGYGYTF. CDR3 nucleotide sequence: TGCAGCGTTGCCTGGGGCGCGGGCTCTGGCTATGGCTACACCTTC.

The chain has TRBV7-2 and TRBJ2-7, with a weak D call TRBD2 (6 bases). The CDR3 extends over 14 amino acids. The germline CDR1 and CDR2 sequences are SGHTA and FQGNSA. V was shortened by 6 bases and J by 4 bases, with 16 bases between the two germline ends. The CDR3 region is CASSRRGDNYEQYF. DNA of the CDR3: TGTGCCAGCAGTCGCCGCGGGGATAATTACGAGCAGTACTTC.

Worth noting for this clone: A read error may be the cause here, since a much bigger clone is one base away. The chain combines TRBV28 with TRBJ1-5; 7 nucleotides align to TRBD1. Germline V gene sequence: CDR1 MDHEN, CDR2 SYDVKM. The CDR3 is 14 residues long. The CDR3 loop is CAGSYPTGRQPQHF. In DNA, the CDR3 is TGTGCCGGCAGTTACCCGACAGGGCGGCAGCCCCAGCATTTT.

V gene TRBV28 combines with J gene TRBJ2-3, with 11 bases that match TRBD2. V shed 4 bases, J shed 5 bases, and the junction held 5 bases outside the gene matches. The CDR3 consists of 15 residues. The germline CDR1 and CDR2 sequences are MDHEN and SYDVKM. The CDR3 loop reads CASSSFGLAGDTQYF. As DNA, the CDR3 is TGTGCCAGCAGTTCCTTTGGACTAGCGGGAGATACGCAGTATTTT.

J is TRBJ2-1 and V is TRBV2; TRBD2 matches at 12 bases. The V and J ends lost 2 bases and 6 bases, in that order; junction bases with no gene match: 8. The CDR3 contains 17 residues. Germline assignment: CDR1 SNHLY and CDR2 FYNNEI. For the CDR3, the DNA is TGTGCCAGCAGTGAAACCCCTAGCGGGGGGGGTGGCAATGAGCAGTTCTTC. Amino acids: CASSETPSGGGGNEQFF.

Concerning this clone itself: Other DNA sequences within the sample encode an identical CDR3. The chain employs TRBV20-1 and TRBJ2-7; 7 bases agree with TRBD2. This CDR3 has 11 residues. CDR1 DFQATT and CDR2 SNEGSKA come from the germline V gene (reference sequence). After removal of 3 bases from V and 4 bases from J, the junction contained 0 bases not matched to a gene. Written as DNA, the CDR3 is TGCAGTGCTAGCGGGGGGTACGAGCAGTACTTC. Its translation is CSASGGYEQYF.

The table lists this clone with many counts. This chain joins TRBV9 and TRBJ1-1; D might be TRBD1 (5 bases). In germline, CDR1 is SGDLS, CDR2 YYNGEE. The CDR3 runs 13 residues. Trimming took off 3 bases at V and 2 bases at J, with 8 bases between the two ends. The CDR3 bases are TGTGCCAGCAGCGCGACAGTTAACACTGAAGCTTTCTTT. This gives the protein CASSATVNTEAFF.